This TCR beta chain was obtained from a study of metastatic and nonmetastatic thyroid tumors. This clone showed up many times. TCRdb reanalyzed the PCR reads with MiXCR. The data show about 33,000 clones, about a sixth seen once. The CDR3 loop spans 13 amino acids. Trimming removed 5 bases at V and 4 bases at J, with 9 bases between. The germline CDR1 and CDR2 sequences are SEHNR and FQNEAQ (reference sequence). Patients underwent thyroid surgery, and none had received any treatment before it. The receptor was derived from a male donor with papillary thyroid cancer or a benign thyroid nodule (not recorded which). Some clones in this sample may be carry-over from other donors' samples. What was sequenced was blood. This chain links TRBV7-9 with TRBJ2-1; the D gene is possibly TRBD2 (6 bases). The CDR3 DNA reads as TGTGCCAGCAGCAGGGACTCATACAATGAGCAGTTCTTC. This translates into CASSRDSYNEQFF. Combining the CDR3 with reference TRBV7-9 and TRBJ2-1 gives the whole variable domain DTGVSQNPRHKITKRGQNVTFRCDPISEHNRLYWYRQTLGQGPEFLTYFQNEAQLEKSRLLSDRFSAERPKGSFSTLEIQRTEQGDSAMYLCASSRDSYNEQFFGPGTRLTVL.